This record covers a single T cell receptor (beta chain). The specificity of this receptor is unknown. Per-base quality was not reported, and no clone a single base away is much larger than it. There are 12 amino acids in the CDR3, from cysteine to phenylalanine inclusive. Only the CDR3 DNA stays, 36 bases, in frame from base 1. The germline V gene supplies CDR1 SGHRS and CDR2 YFSETQ. V is trimmed back by 8 bases and J by 7 bases, and the junction contains 2 bases that no gene match accounts for. The cohort comprised 550 to 700 healthy bone marrow donors. At the time of sampling, every cohort member was nominally healthy, though immune exposures that went unrecorded were likely present. The donor was CMV seronegative and belonged to the group of approximately 320 seronegative cohort members. Each donor provided a peripheral blood sample, and peripheral blood mononuclear cells were used for TCR beta sequencing. The Qiagen DNeasy Blood Extraction Kit was used to extract genomic DNA from the blood cell samples.

This specimen comes from a study of cytomegalovirus exposure and HLA in healthy donors (TCRdb year 2017). Background for the entire study: In an earlier analysis of roughly 500 of the donors, 276 Gb of sequence data and roughly 100 million unique TCR beta sequences from roughly 180 million T cells were reported. About 300 gigabases of sequencing data and about 92 million unique TCR sequences made up an early release that covered several hundred HLA-typed donors. A later analysis re-examined previously published TCR beta repertoires from around 670 donors and added high-resolution HLA genotyping to investigate patterns of TCR occurrence. In an earlier analysis of over 550 of the donors, high-throughput TCR beta sequencing was used to judge whether each TCR beta V gene segment behaved as functional or pseudogenic. High-throughput TCR immunosequencing, statistical association of individual TCRs with disease status, and machine learning were combined to predict cytomegalovirus infection status. Besides the first cohort of 666 subjects, a separate validation cohort made up of over a hundred different subjects was used. Rather than using new phenotypic data, the later analysis identified candidate immune exposures from TCR beta sequences and from how often those sequences occurred across donors. The study profiled the T cell repertoires of 500 to 800 subjects by immunosequencing and related them to cytomegalovirus serostatus. The genetic ancestry cluster associated with self-reported Caucasian donors included about 84% of the 398 genotyped donors. Genome-wide SNP genotypes for about 60% of the roughly 670 donors were used in a later genetic analysis, which treated that subset as a discovery cohort. Both class I and class II loci were covered by HLA typing, at four-digit resolution. Across 398 genotyped donors of the cohort, an average of about 240,000 unique TCR beta nucleotide sequences per donor were sequenced, and 15% to 20% of those sequences were non-productive. About five DR-DQ haplotypes were treated as single units for association and clustering because of strong linkage in the cohort. The number of donors typed differed by locus, with 629-630 for A, B, C, DRB1 and DQB1, 522 for DQA1, 600 to 610 for DPA1, and approximately 470 for DPB1. Donor age, sex, ethnicity and CMV serostatus were compiled together with the repertoire data. All discovery cohort repertoires had been generated on a single sequencing platform. The study was designed to test whether signatures of past pathogen exposure could be identified by cataloging public T cell receptors.

The method behind the library was the immunoSEQ multiplex PCR assay. A mixture of 60 forward primers for TCR Vbeta segments and 13 reverse primers for TCR Jbeta segments was used in the multiplex PCR. A multiplex PCR assay on genomic DNA amplified the CDR3 region of rearranged TCR beta genes. The amplified TCR beta libraries were sequenced on the Illumina HiSeq System as 87-base-pair reads. Per the authors' processing: In a later analysis, some 80 million unique TCR beta chains were counted across the approximately 640 repertoires, and about 10 million of these chains were shared by at least two donors. Raw reads were error-corrected and collapsed into unique sequences with a nearest-neighbor algorithm that merged closely related sequences to remove PCR and sequencing errors. V, D and J gene segments were assigned by aligning CDR3 sequences to IMGT reference sequences. Each retained sequence needed at least a six-nucleotide match to both a V gene segment and a J gene segment. A rearrangement was called productive if the CDR3 had no stop codons and remained in frame with V and J, and every other rearrangement was called non-productive. CDR3 was defined according to IMGT convention as the region running from the second conserved V-encoded cysteine to the conserved J-encoded phenylalanine. In an earlier analysis of approximately 590 of the donors, sequences lacking an unambiguous match to a single V gene segment were excluded. In an earlier analysis of a few hundred of the donors, a V segment was called functional when productive rearrangements were above 56.7%, and segregating when the standard deviation between donors exceeded 5%. A statistical classification framework was built for diagnosing cytomegalovirus status from the catalog of TCR beta chain sequences. In a later analysis, TCR nucleotide sequences were compared against IMGT/GENE-DB human TR gene sequences so that V and J genes could be assigned. The TCRdist pipeline was used in a later analysis to assign CDR3 sequences and most-parsimonious VDJ recombination scenarios. A later analysis defined each TCR beta chain by its CDR3 amino acid sequence plus V-gene family, and excluded reads lacking a unique V-gene family. In a later analysis, approximately 590 highly shared, low-generation-probability nucleotide sequences were removed to address suspected cross-contamination and a sequencing artifact. A later analysis calculated a clonal expansion index for each public chain from normalized within-repertoire ranks of inferred template counts. In a later analysis, generation probabilities were computed with a VDJ recombination model fitted to out-of-frame rearrangements, and the resulting probabilities were checked against IGoR. In a later analysis, TCR-TCR, TCR-HLA and TCR-CMV co-occurrence was scored with hypergeometric tests, and a repertoire-size bias correction was applied to TCR pairs. A later analysis estimated false discovery rates by permuting HLA or CMV assignments 20 times. In a later analysis, co-occurring TCRs were grouped using DBSCAN, and TCRdist sequence similarity was added for clustering within HLA-allele-positive subsets. Repertoires with fewer than 30,000 or more than 120,000 public chains, plus five repertoires with anomalous nucleotide sharing, were excluded from co-occurrence clustering. What TCRdb holds here is the immuneACCESS table cut down to in-frame rearrangements. Part of the clones is not present; checked against another copy, under half of the missing clones reflect an unresolved V gene, and the others are unexplained. The V and J calls and clone size were taken over from that table, and D and trimming were inferred from the DNA. In this sample the table shows over 140,000 clones, about 84% of which occur a single time. In total, the top ten clones hold around 2.5% of the sample.

Findings and caveats that apply to the study as a whole: According to a later genetic analysis, donors in an Asian-associated ancestry cluster had fewer N-insertions in productive TCRs than the approximately 610-donor mean. It was suggested by the authors that the approach could potentially be generalized to other disease states and immunological phenotypes. Some IMGT-functional V segments, including TRBV6-2 and TRBV6-3, could not be distinguished by the 87-base-pair reads and were therefore excluded. Because counts were too low, 15 or so rarely observed V segments, including chromosome 9 orphons, were excluded from the earlier analysis of 587 of the donors. For the cohort, immune exposure information was limited to CMV serostatus. The presence/absence analyses assumed that sequencing depth was roughly uniform across donors, and that assumption may not be true. A later analysis found that HLA-associated TCR beta chains were more clonally expanded and had lower generation probabilities than equally common non-associated chains. In an earlier analysis of approximately 600 of the donors, most TCR beta V segments were observed in productive rearrangements about 87% or about 30% of the time, broadly matching IMGT annotations. A few of the identified cytomegalovirus-associated TCR beta chains were confirmed in vitro to be specific for cytomegalovirus antigens. In a later genetic analysis, a missense DCLRE1C variant was associated with V-gene and J-gene trimming of TCR beta chains, and the association was replicated in an independent cohort. The cohort was sequenced for TCR beta chains only, and without alpha or paired-chain data the features that could be detected were limited. Specific HLA alleles were associated with more than 15,000 TCR beta sequences at a false discovery rate of 0.05 in a later analysis. In a later analysis, several top co-occurrence clusters were reported to appear linked to parvovirus B19, influenza, CMV and Epstein-Barr virus. Across donors, most TCR sequences were observed very rarely, whereas some public TCRs were present in many individuals. Linkage disequilibrium might explain the correlated functional status among segregating V segments, but an unknown experimental factor could not be excluded. The study listed 170 or so TCR beta chains as associated with cytomegalovirus. In a later analysis, the rate of TCR association differed among HLA loci, with DRB1 alleles having the most associated TCRs and HLA-C alleles having the fewest. A further reported finding was that TCR beta sequences accurately predicted the HLA-A and HLA-B alleles for most subjects in the first cohort. Because HLA typing was unavailable for some donors at each locus, only the typed subset was used in association tests. A cluster of highly shared sequence variants was judged likely to be a technical artifact of the sequencing pipeline. Strong co-occurrence of HLA alleles, especially DR and DQ, made assigning TCR associations to individual alleles difficult. Most CMV-associated TCR beta chains appeared to be HLA-restricted in a later analysis, and the HLA associations seemed to be driven largely by CMV exposure. Cytomegalovirus status was reported to be diagnosed by the classifier with high specificity and sensitivity in both the original and validation cohorts.

The TCR originated in a man aged 45-65 years in good health and CMV-seronegative. The V gene is TRBV5-1 and the J gene is TRBJ2-1, and 11 bases in between align with TRBD2. Sequencing was carried out using PBMCs. The DNA reads as follows: TGCGCCAGTAGCGGGGGGGGTAATGAGCAGTTCTTC. Protein translation: CASSGGGNEQFF.